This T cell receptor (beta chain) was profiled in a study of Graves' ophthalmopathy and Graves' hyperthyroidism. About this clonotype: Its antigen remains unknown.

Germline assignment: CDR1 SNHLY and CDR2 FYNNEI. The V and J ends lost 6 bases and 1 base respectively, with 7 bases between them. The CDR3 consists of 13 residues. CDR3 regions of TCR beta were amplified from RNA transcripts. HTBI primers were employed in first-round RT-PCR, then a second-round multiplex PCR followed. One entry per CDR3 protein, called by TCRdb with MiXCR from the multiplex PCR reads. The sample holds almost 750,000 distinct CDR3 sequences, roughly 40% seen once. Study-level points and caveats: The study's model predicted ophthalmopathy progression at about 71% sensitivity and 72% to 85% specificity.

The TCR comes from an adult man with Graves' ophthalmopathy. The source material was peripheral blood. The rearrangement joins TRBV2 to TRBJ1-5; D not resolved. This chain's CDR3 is CASSPKSNQPQHF. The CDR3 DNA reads TGTGCCAGCAGCCCTAAAAGCAATCAGCCCCAGCATTTT.